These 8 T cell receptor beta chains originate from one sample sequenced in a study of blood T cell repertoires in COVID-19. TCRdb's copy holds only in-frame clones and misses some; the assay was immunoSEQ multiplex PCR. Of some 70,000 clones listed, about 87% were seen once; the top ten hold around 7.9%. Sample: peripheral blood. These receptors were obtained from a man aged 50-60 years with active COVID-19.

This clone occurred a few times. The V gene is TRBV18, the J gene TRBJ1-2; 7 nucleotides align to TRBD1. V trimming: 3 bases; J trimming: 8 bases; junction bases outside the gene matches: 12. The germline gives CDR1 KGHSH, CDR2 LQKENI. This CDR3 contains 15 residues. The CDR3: CASSPGTAPQSGYTF. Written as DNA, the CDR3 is TGTGCCAGCTCACCTGGGACAGCTCCACAAAGCGGCTACACCTTC.

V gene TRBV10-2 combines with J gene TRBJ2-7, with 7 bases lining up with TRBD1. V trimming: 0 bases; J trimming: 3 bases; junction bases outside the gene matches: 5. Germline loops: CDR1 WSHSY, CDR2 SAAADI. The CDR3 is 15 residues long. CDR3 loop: CASSESEGAFYEQYF. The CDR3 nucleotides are TGCGCCAGCAGTGAGTCCGAGGGGGCATTCTACGAGCAGTACTTC.

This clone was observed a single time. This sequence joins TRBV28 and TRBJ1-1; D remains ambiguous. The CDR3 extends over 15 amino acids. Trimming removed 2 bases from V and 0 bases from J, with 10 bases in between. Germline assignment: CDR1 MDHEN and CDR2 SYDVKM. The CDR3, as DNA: TGTGCCAGCAGTTTAGTCACAGCCATGAACACTGAAGCTTTCTTT. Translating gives CASSLVTAMNTEAFF.

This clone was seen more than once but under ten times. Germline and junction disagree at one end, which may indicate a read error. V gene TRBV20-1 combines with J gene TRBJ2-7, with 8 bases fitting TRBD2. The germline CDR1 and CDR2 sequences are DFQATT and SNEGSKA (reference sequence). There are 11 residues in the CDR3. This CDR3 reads CSARAEGLATF. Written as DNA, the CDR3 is TGCAGTGCTAGAGCTGAAGGACTAGCAACCTTC.

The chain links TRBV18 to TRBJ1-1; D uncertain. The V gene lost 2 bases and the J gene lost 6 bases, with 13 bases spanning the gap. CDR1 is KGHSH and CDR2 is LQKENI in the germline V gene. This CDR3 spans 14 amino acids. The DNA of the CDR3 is TGTGCCAGCTCACCAGACCAGACCCAGGCTGAAGCTTTCTTT. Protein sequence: CASSPDQTQAEAFF.

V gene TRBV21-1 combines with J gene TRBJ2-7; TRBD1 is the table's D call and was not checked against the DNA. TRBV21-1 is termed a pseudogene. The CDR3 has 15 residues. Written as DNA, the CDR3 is TGTGCCAGCAGCAACCGAACAGGGGGTAAGTACGAGCAGTACTTC. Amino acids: CASSNRTGGKYEQYF.

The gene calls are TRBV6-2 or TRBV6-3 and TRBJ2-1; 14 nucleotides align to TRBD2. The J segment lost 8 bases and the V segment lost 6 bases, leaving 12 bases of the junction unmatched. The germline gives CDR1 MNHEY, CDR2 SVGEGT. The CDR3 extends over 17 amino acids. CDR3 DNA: TGTGCCAGCAGCCAGGGACTAGCGGGAGTAGTAAGGGATGAGCAGTTCTTC. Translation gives CASSQGLAGVVRDEQFF.

This chain's CDR3 is CASSVGGVDGNTIYF. The CDR3 DNA reads as TGTGCCAGCAGTGTTGGTGGAGTTGATGGAAACACCATATATTTT. The V call is TRBV25-1, the J call TRBJ1-3, with D unresolved. The CDR3 spans 15 residues. Trimming removed 4 bases at V and 3 bases at J, with 13 bases between. From germline, CDR1 is MGHDK and CDR2 SYGVNS.